This T cell receptor (beta chain) was documented in a study of control samples from healthy donors and cancer patients. Using immunoSEQ multiplex PCR, the repertoire was profiled, and TCRdb retains in-frame clones only, with some absent. The data show roughly 50,000 clones, over 85% seen once. The CDR3 extends over 13 amino acids. Germline CDR1 MNHEY, CDR2 SVGAGI. J gave up 1 base and V 6 bases, and 3 bases lay outside the gene matches. This receptor was taken from a man aged 30 to 39 with colorectal cancer. Specimen: PBMCs. The rearrangement links TRBV6-5 to TRBJ2-7, with TRBD1 matching over 7 bases. CDR3 amino acids: CASSPGGSYEQYF. The CDR3 DNA sequence: TGTGCCAGCAGCCCAGGGGGATCCTACGAGCAGTACTTC.